Sequencing of this TCR beta chain was carried out in a study of blood T cell repertoires in COVID-19. Individuals aged about 18 to 100 years were recruited from about two dozen US areas. Each participant's cohort was designated according to participant-reported clinical history. Original analysis: Amplifying reference gene primers gave estimates of nucleated cell counts. Assay used: immunoSEQ multiplex PCR; TCRdb lists only in-frame clones, some missing. That table supplies the V and J calls and clone size; D and trimming were determined from the DNA. Among 200,000 or so clones listed, roughly 87% were seen once. Trimming removed 1 base at V and 6 bases at J, with 7 bases between. The CDR3 contains 12 residues. Germline CDR1 is MDHEN and CDR2 is SYDVKM.

The chain joins TRBV28 to TRBJ2-7; D remains unclear. Sequencing used PBMCs or T cells enriched from blood (not recorded which). The receptor comes from a man aged 30 to 39 in a cohort exposed to, infected with or recovered from COVID-19 (not recorded which). CDR3 residues: CASSLSGLEQYF. The CDR3 DNA follows: TGTGCCAGCAGTTTATCCGGTCTCGAGCAGTACTTC.